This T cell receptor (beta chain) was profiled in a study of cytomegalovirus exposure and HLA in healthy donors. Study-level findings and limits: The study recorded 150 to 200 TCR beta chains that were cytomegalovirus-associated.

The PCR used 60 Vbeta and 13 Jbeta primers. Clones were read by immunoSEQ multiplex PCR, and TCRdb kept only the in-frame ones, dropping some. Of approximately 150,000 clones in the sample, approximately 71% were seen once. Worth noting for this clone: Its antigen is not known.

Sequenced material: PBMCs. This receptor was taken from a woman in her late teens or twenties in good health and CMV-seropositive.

For the CDR3, the DNA is TGCGCCAGCAGTCGGACAGGGGAGGTCACTGAAGCTTTCTTT. Amino acid sequence: CASSRTGEVTEAFF. The gene calls are TRBV5-1 and TRBJ1-1, with 9 positions matching TRBD1. The length of the CDR3 is 14 residues. The V segment lost 5 bases and the J segment 4 bases; nucleotides outside the gene matches: 6. CDR1 and CDR2 from the germline V gene are SGHRS and YFSETQ. Full variable domain (outside the CDR3, taken from reference TRBV5-1 and TRBJ1-1): KAGVTQTPRYLIKTRGQQVTLSCSPISGHRSVSWYQQTPGQGLQFLFEYFSETQRNKGNFPGRFSGRQFSNSRSEMNVSTLELGDSALYLCASSRTGEVTEAFFGQGTRLTVV.